The next 10 T cell receptor beta chains were all read from a single sample in a study of human T cells and chemical hapten exposure. Time point defined: healthy volunteer bleed at 2 weeks. Whole blood, unfractionated, served as the material for total RNA extraction. In TCRdb, the RACE reads were re-called with MiXCR into one record per CDR3 protein. The sample lists more than 70,000 distinct CDR3 sequences; about 8.7% were seen once. The sequencing sample was made of whole blood. The receptors were sampled from a female donor in good health. Some clones in this sample may be carry-over from other donors' samples.

The J gene is TRBJ2-1, the V gene TRBV6-1, with 11 bases identical to TRBD2. The junction had 3 bases not matched to a gene; V was cut back by 5 bases and J by 6 bases. Germline CDR1 is MNHNS and CDR2 is SASEGT. The CDR3 totals 14 residues. Here the CDR3 reads CASSIAGGGNEQFF. The CDR3, as DNA: TGTGCCAGCAGTATAGCGGGAGGGGGCAATGAGCAGTTCTTC.

V gene TRBV13 combines with J gene TRBJ2-7; D remains unclear. CDR3 length equals 13 residues. V lost 5 bases and J 4 bases, leaving 12 bases between the germline ends. Germline V gene sequence: CDR1 PRHDT, CDR2 FYEKMQ (reference sequence). Here the CDR3 reads CASSPNQAYEQYF. The DNA of the CDR3 is TGTGCCAGCAGCCCCAATCAGGCTTACGAGCAGTACTTC.

The chain has TRBV6-6 and TRBJ2-4; D is unclear. Trimming removed 2 bases at V and 4 bases at J, with 9 bases between. The CDR3 is made up of 14 amino acids. The germline CDR1 and CDR2 sequences are MNHNY and SVGAGI (reference sequence). CDR3 loop: CASSYDGRKNIQYF. The CDR3 DNA reads TGTGCCAGCAGTTACGATGGGCGAAAAAACATTCAGTACTTC.

The chain has TRBV7-2 and TRBJ1-6; tentatively, D is TRBD1 (6 bases). V gave up 5 bases and J gave up 4 bases, with 12 bases separating them. The CDR3 is 15 amino acids. Germline V gene lookup returns CDR1 SGHTA and CDR2 FQGNSA. The CDR3 spells CASSRRTVYNSPLHF. The CDR3 DNA reads TGTGCCAGCAGCCGTAGGACAGTGTATAATTCACCCCTCCACTTT.

This sequence joins TRBV28 and TRBJ2-7; possible D gene TRBD2, 6 bases. Looked up from germline, CDR1 is MDHEN and CDR2 is SYDVKM. V gave up 5 bases and J gave up 6 bases, with 20 bases separating them. The CDR3 loop spans 15 amino acids. This CDR3 is CASSLSAGPFPEQYF. As DNA, the CDR3 is TGTGCCAGCAGTCTCTCAGCGGGCCCGTTCCCCGAGCAGTACTTC.

This chain uses TRBV15 with TRBJ2-3, with 8 bases lining up with TRBD2. The V and J ends lost 5 bases and 4 bases, in that order; junction bases with no gene match: 5. This CDR3 has 14 residues. Germline V gene data show CDR1 as LNHNV and CDR2 as YYDKDF (reference sequence). The CDR3 spells CATSRGGSADTQYF. Written as DNA, the CDR3 is TGTGCCACCAGCCGGGGGGGGAGCGCAGATACGCAGTATTTT.

The rearrangement uses TRBV3-1 and TRBJ2-3; D is perhaps TRBD1 or TRBD2 (5 bases each). V was shortened by 4 bases and J by 2 bases, with 13 bases between the two germline ends. This CDR3 is built from 15 residues. Germline values: CDR1 LGHDT, CDR2 YNNKEL (reference sequence). The CDR3 DNA follows: TGTGCCAGCAGCCGGGACGGAAGGGCCACAGATACGCAGTATTTT. Translated, it gives CASSRDGRATDTQYF.

The V and J genes are TRBV30 and TRBJ1-1, with D uncertain. V lost 2 bases to trimming and J lost 1 base, with 5 bases between them. Germline values: CDR1 GTSNPN, CDR2 SVGIG (reference sequence). The CDR3 length is 12 residues. The CDR3 bases are TGTGCCTGGAGTCTCGGGAACACTGAAGCTTTCTTT. Translation gives CAWSLGNTEAFF.

This clonotype was detected many times. The chain recombines TRBV7-9 with TRBJ2-1; 9 bases fit TRBD1. From germline, CDR1 is SEHNR and CDR2 FQNEAQ (reference sequence). V gave up 1 base and J gave up 6 bases; unmatched junction bases: 4. The CDR3 sequence is 15 residues long. In DNA, the CDR3 is TGTGCCAGCAGCTTAGTGGGACAGGGTGTCAATGAGCAGTTCTTC. Its translation: CASSLVGQGVNEQFF.

This clonotype was picked up many times. The chain uses TRBV29-1 and TRBJ2-5; TRBD2 matches 7 bases. Germline-derived CDR1 and CDR2 are SQVTM and ANQGSEA. This CDR3 has 15 amino acids. The V segment lost 6 bases and the J segment 4 bases; nucleotides outside the gene matches: 14. CDR3 sequence: CSVDPSGLGRETQYF. The CDR3, as DNA: TGCAGCGTCGACCCAAGCGGACTAGGTCGAGAGACCCAGTACTTC.